A single TCR beta chain is shown here with its context. As yet, its antigen is unknown. These data originate in a study of PD-1 blockade in classical Hodgkin lymphoma. Study results and limitations: There was a significant rise in CD4+ TCR diversity by C4D1, with no such rise for CD8+. Newly diagnosed patients had baseline TCR diversity that was reportedly lower than that of healthy donors.

Trimming cost V 3 bases and J 3 bases, with 15 bases left between them. The CDR3 extends over 15 amino acids. Germline CDR1 is SGHAT and CDR2 is FQNNGV. The time point here: cycle 4 day 1 (C4D1), after more than five weeks of nivolumab. After autologous stem cell transplantation all patients relapsed, and prior brentuximab vedotin exposure differed between cohorts. The protocol was immunoSEQ multiplex PCR, while the TCRdb copy is restricted to in-frame clones and leaves out a portion. The repertoire includes 20,000 to 25,000 clones, 60% to 80% of them detected once, and roughly a fifth sits in the top ten.

The genes are TRBV11-2 and TRBJ2-7; a weak D match, TRBD2 (7 bases). The material was peripheral blood mononuclear cells (PBMCs), obtained before the fourth cycle of nivolumab. The TCR was taken from a human donor with classical Hodgkin lymphoma. The CDR3 region has the DNA TGTGCCAGCAGCTTTTCAGGAGGGGGGGACTACGAGCAGTACTTC. Encoded protein: CASSFSGGGDYEQYF.